Listed below are T cell receptor beta chains from one sample, sequenced in a study of PD-1 blockade in classical Hodgkin lymphoma. Assay: immunoSEQ multiplex PCR; the TCRdb copy retains only in-frame clones and omits some. The sample records more than 140,000 clones, 78% being singletons. The sequenced sample was peripheral blood mononuclear cells (PBMCs), obtained before the second cycle of nivolumab. These TCRs come from a human donor with classical Hodgkin lymphoma. The CDR3 runs from the conserved cysteine through the conserved F or W. The order of the fields is clone size, D gene, J gene, V gene, CDR3 DNA, CDR3 protein. D genes are given only for firm matches. Only part of the rows carry a size: once, few, many, or a class if the clone is expanded.

- | - | TRBJ1-5 | TRBV19 | TGTGCCAGTAGCAAAGTCAGGTCCCGGGGTAGCAATCAGCCCCAGCATTTT | CASSKVRSRGSNQPQHF
- | TRBD2 | TRBJ2-5 | TRBV28 | TGTGCCAGCAGCCCAATGGGACTAGCGGAAGAGACCCAGTACTTC | CASSPMGLAEETQYF
- | - | TRBJ2-3 | TRBV5-8 | TGTGCCAGCAGCTTAAGAGGCCCCACAGATACGCAGTATTTT | CASSLRGPTDTQYF
once | - | TRBJ2-5 | TRBV19 | TGTGCCAGTAGTCTGATCGGGGAGACCCAGTACTTC | CASSLIGETQYF
once | TRBD2 | TRBJ2-1 | TRBV7-3 | TGTGCCAGCAGCGGGAGGGGTAGCGGGATGAATGAGCAGTTCTTC | CASSGRGSGMNEQFF
- | TRBD2 | TRBJ2-7 | TRBV6-5 | TGTGCCAGCAGGGGGGGACTAGCGGGATGGTACGAGCAGTACTTC | CASRGGLAGWYEQYF
- | - | TRBJ1-5 | TRBV6-6 | TGTGCCAGCAGCCGATATAGCAATCAGCCCCAGCATTTT | CASSRYSNQPQHF
- | - | TRBJ2-3 | TRBV7-9 | TGTGCCATCAACAGCGGGTCTAGCACAGATACGCAGTATTTT | CAINSGSSTDTQYF
once | - | TRBJ2-3 | TRBV19 | TGTGCCAGTAGTATAGCAAGGACTAGCACAGATACGCAGTATTTT | CASSIARTSTDTQYF
- | - | TRBJ1-2 | TRBV5-8 | TGTGCCAGCAGCTTGACGGTCAGTCCCGCCGCTAACTATGGCTACACCTTC | CASSLTVSPAANYGYTF
- | - | TRBJ2-6 | TRBV4-1 | TGCGCCAGCAGCCGTAGGAGGGATTCTGGGGCCAACGTCCTGACTTTC | CASSRRRDSGANVLTF
- | - | TRBJ2-3 | TRBV9 | TGTGCCAGCAGCGCCCGGCAGGGGAGCACAGATACGCAGTATTTT | CASSARQGSTDTQYF
- | TRBD2 | TRBJ2-3 | TRBV30 | TGTGCCTGGAATTCAGCGGGAGGTGAAGGGCAGTATTTT | CAWNSAGGEGQYF
once | TRBD1 | TRBJ1-1 | TRBV6-5 | TGTGCCAGCAGTCAAGGACCCTGGACAGGGCTTGAAGCTTTCTTT | CASSQGPWTGLEAFF
- | - | TRBJ2-7 | TRBV2 | TGTGCCAGCAGTGAGTGGCAGGTAATTGGCGAGCAGTACTTC | CASSEWQVIGEQYF
- | - | TRBJ2-7 | TRBV5-4 | TGTGCCAGCAGCTTGGGACTAGACTACGAGCAGTACTTC | CASSLGLDYEQYF
- | - | TRBJ2-5 | TRBV5-4 | TGTGCCAGCAGGCGTCACAAGGAGGAGACCCAGTACTTC | CASRRHKEETQYF
few | - | TRBJ1-1 | TRBV2 | TGTGCCAGCAGTGTCGATCACACTGAAGCTTTCTTT | CASSVDHTEAFF
once | - | TRBJ1-4 | TRBV2 | TGTGCCAGCAGTGTCCAGACAGATAATGAAAAACTGTTTTTT | CASSVQTDNEKLFF
- | TRBD2 | TRBJ2-1 | TRBV28 | TGTGCCAGCAGTTACGAGGGGGGAGGGTTTAGCGGGAGTTCCTACAATGAGCAGTTCTTC | CASSYEGGGFSGSSYNEQFF
few | - | TRBJ2-5 | TRBV4-2 | TGTGCCAGCAGAGGTCGGGACGTGGGAGAGACCCAGTACTTC | CASRGRDVGETQYF
- | - | TRBJ2-7 | TRBV7-9 | TGTGCCAGCAGCTTCGCAGGGGCGCGTTACGAGCAGTACTTC | CASSFAGARYEQYF
- | - | TRBJ2-7 | TRBV7-2 | TGTGCCAGCAGCTTATCCCCAGGGACCTACGAGCAGTACTTC | CASSLSPGTYEQYF
- | - | TRBJ2-1 | TRBV7-2 | TGTGCCAGCAGCTTCCGGGCAGGCAATGAGCAGTTCTTC | CASSFRAGNEQFF
- | TRBD1 | TRBJ2-2 | TRBV7-2 | TGTGCCAGCAGCTGGACCAGGGGGTCGAACACCGGGGAGCTGTTTTTT | CASSWTRGSNTGELFF
- | TRBD2 | TRBJ2-1 | TRBV28 | TGTGCCAGCAGTTTAAGGGGAGGGTTCAATGAGCAGTTCTTC | CASSLRGGFNEQFF
- | - | TRBJ2-5 | TRBV20-1 | TGCAGTGCTAGAGGAGGGGAGACCCAGTACTTC | CSARGGETQYF
- | TRBD1 | TRBJ2-2 | TRBV27 | TGTGCCAGCAGACGCCTACAAGGACAGGGGGCGCTTTCGACCGGGGAGCTGTTTTTT | CASRRLQGQGALSTGELFF
- | TRBD1 | TRBJ1-5 | TRBV18 | TGTGCCAGCTCACCGGACAGGGGGCCTCAGCCCCAGCATTTT | CASSPDRGPQPQHF
- | TRBD1 | TRBJ2-5 | TRBV18 | TGTGCCAGCTCACCACAGGGGGCGGCACAAGAGACCCAGTACTTC | CASSPQGAAQETQYF
few | TRBD2 | TRBJ2-1 | TRBV7-3 | TGTGCCAGCAGCACCTCGGGAGGGTTCTACAATGAGCAGTTCTTC | CASSTSGGFYNEQFF
- | - | TRBJ1-1 | TRBV2 | TGTGCCAGCAGTGAAGCGAACCCCAGGAGCTTAGGGGGGTTAAACACTGAAGCTTTCTTT | CASSEANPRSLGGLNTEAFF
once | - | TRBJ1-5 | TRBV6-5 | TGTGCCAGCAGTCCACAAACAGGGTTACAGCCCCAGCATTTT | CASSPQTGLQPQHF
many | - | TRBJ2-7 | TRBV18 | TGTGCCAGCTCACTCGTCTCCGGGAAGGGGCCCTACGAGCAGTACTTC | CASSLVSGKGPYEQYF
- | - | TRBJ2-7 | TRBV19 | TGTGCCAGTAGCGTGGGCTACGAGCAGTACTTC | CASSVGYEQYF
- | - | TRBJ2-4 | TRBV10-3 | TGTGCCACCGGCGGGGACAAAAACATTCAGTACTTC | CATGGDKNIQYF
- | - | TRBJ2-5 | TRBV29-1 | TGCAGCGTTGATACTCAAGAGACCCAGTACTTC | CSVDTQETQYF
- | - | TRBJ1-2 | TRBV19 | TGTGCCAGTAGTATAGGACTGGCCGATAACTATGGCTACACCTTC | CASSIGLADNYGYTF
- | - | TRBJ1-2 | TRBV6-6 | TGTGCCAGCAGTTACTCAGCTAACTATGGCTACACCTTC | CASSYSANYGYTF
- | - | TRBJ1-3 | TRBV6-5 | TGTGCCAGCAGAACGACAGGACCCGGAAACACCATATATTTT | CASRTTGPGNTIYF
- | - | TRBJ2-1 | TRBV6-5 | TGTGCCAGCGGGACATACCCCAACAATGAGCAGTTCTTC | CASGTYPNNEQFF
- | - | TRBJ2-7 | TRBV9 | TGTGCCAGCAGCGATACATTGGGGACTGGAGAGCAGTACTTC | CASSDTLGTGEQYF
once | TRBD1 | TRBJ2-3 | TRBV9 | TGTGCCAGCAGCGCCCGTAAGACAGGGTCTAGCACAGATACGCAGTATTTT | CASSARKTGSSTDTQYF
- | TRBD1 | TRBJ1-2 | TRBV6-1 | TGTGCCAGCAGTGGACTCCGGGACAGAGCTAACTATGGCTACACCTTC | CASSGLRDRANYGYTF
- | - | TRBJ1-5 | TRBV6-1 | TGTGCCAGCAGTGCACAAAATCAGCCCCAGCATTTT | CASSAQNQPQHF
- | TRBD1 | TRBJ2-7 | TRBV5-5 | TGTGCCAGCAGCTTGAACGACAGGGGGGCCTACGAGCAGTACTTC | CASSLNDRGAYEQYF